A single sample is the source of the 2 T cell receptor beta chains below, sequenced in a study of T-cell memory formation after mild COVID-19. Using its own MiXCR run on the 5' RACE reads, TCRdb lists one record per CDR3 protein. Of a few hundred thousand distinct CDR3 sequences listed, 20% to 25% are singletons. The sequenced sample was PBMCs or a T cell subset sorted from them (not recorded which). All receptors derive from a man between 18 and 35 years old who had mild COVID-19 (a few samples of this study predate the infection). Cell type and time point are not known.

V and J are TRBV20-1 and TRBJ2-3; 8 bases map to TRBD1. CDR3 length equals 14 residues. Germline CDR1 DFQATT, CDR2 SNEGSKA (reference sequence). The V gene end was trimmed by 6 bases and the J gene end by 4 bases; junction bases not matched to a gene: 9. This CDR3 is CSATAPTGADTQYF. The CDR3 region has the DNA TGCAGTGCAACCGCACCGACAGGGGCAGATACGCAGTATTTT.

This clonotype was found a few times. The gene calls are TRBV5-1 and TRBJ1-2; possible D gene TRBD1, 5 bases. V lost 2 bases, J lost 4 bases, and 15 bases lay in between. The CDR3 is 15 amino acids. Germline assignment: CDR1 SGHRS and CDR2 YFSETQ. CDR3 amino acids: CASSFLSGTGYGYTF. CDR3 coding DNA: TGCGCCAGCAGCTTTCTTTCAGGGACGGGCTATGGCTACACCTTC.